The 26 T cell receptor beta chains presented below share a single source sample, sequenced in a study of sequential checkpoint blockade in melanoma. Assay used: immunoSEQ multiplex PCR; TCRdb lists only in-frame clones, some missing. The sample has about 7,100 clones, 28% seen once. Indicated treatment: randomized to nivolumab then ipilimumab (arm A) or the reverse (arm B). This specimen was tumor tissue (inferred from file names), taken from a patient given nivolumab and ipilimumab in sequence. The receptors derive from a human donor with melanoma.

The CDR3 loop is CASSMLTSSRETQYF. CDR3 nucleotide sequence: TGTGCCAGTAGTATGTTGACTAGCTCACGGGAGACCCAGTACTTC. The chain combines TRBV19 with TRBJ2-5; TRBD2 aligns across 7 bases. The V gene end was trimmed by 3 bases and the J gene end by 5 bases; junction bases not matched to a gene: 9. Germline CDR1 reads LNHDA; CDR2 reads SQIVND (reference sequence). This CDR3 is built from 15 residues. The full variable domain, completed using reference TRBV19 and TRBJ2-5, is DGGITQSPKYLFRKEGQNVTLSCEQNLNHDAMYWYRQDPGQGLRLIYYSQIVNDFQKGDIAEGYSVSREKKESFPLTVTSAQKNPTAFYLCASSMLTSSRETQYFGPGTRLLVL.

This chain uses TRBV6-8 with TRBJ1-2; 7 bases are shared with TRBD1. Trimming took 5 bases from V and 5 from J; bases not matched to a gene: 14. Germline V gene sequence: CDR1 MNHGY, CDR2 SAAAGT. The CDR3 totals 16 residues. The CDR3 bases are TGTGCCAGCAGTGAGCGACAGGGCGCGGGGCTGTATGGCTACACCTTC. It codes for CASSERQGAGLYGYTF.

This clone showed up just a few times. The J gene is TRBJ2-3, the V gene TRBV4-1; 8 positions agree with TRBD2. This CDR3 is 17 amino acids long. The trim removed 1 base at V and 3 bases at J, leaving 9 bases unmatched. Looked up from germline, CDR1 is MGHRA and CDR2 is YSYEKL. Here the CDR3 reads CASSQGRGGGSTDTQYF. The DNA of the CDR3 is TGCGCCAGCAGCCAAGGGAGAGGCGGGGGGTCAACAGATACGCAGTATTTT.

This clone has only a few counts. The chain has TRBV9 and TRBJ2-3, with a tentative D call TRBD2 (6 bases). V lost 0 bases, J lost 2 bases, and 19 bases lay in between. The CDR3 contains 18 residues. CDR1 and CDR2 from the germline V gene are SGDLS and YYNGEE. The CDR3 bases are TGTGCCAGCAGCGTAGGTCTAGCGACTCCTACTTTCACAGATACGCAGTATTTT. Its translation is CASSVGLATPTFTDTQYF. Using reference TRBV9 and TRBJ2-3 for the parts outside the CDR3, the full variable domain is DSGVTQTPKHLITATGQRVTLRCSPRSGDLSVYWYQQSLDQGLQFLIQYYNGEERAKGNILERFSAQQFPDLHSELNLSSLELGDSALYFCASSVGLATPTFTDTQYFGPGTRLTVL.

This clone was counted a few times. The rearrangement uses TRBV7-4 and TRBJ2-1; D gene unclear. Germline V gene lookup returns CDR1 SGHVT and CDR2 SQSDAQ. V was clipped by 5 bases and J by 8 bases, with 13 bases between them. This CDR3 has 13 amino acids. This chain's CDR3 is CASSQTSGDEQFF. CDR3 coding DNA: TGTGCCAGCAGCCAAACCTCGGGCGATGAGCAGTTCTTC.

The V call is TRBV5-1, the J call TRBJ1-4; the match to TRBD1 covers 8 bases. V lost 0 bases, J lost 6 bases, and 4 bases stayed unmatched. The CDR3 runs to 15 residues. In germline, CDR1 is SGHRS, CDR2 YFSETQ. Here the CDR3 reads CASSLGQGNDEKLFF. CDR3 in DNA: TGCGCCAGCAGCTTGGGACAGGGGAACGATGAAAAACTGTTTTTT.

The chain links TRBV19 to TRBJ2-7; possibly TRBD1 for D (6 bases). The germline CDR1 and CDR2 sequences are LNHDA and SQIVND (reference sequence). V was cut by 3 bases and J by 4 bases, with 10 bases left in between. The CDR3 is made up of 13 amino acids. DNA for the CDR3: TGTGCCAGTAGTATGGGACACATTTACGAGCAGTACTTC. Protein product: CASSMGHIYEQYF.

This clone was detected a few times. V and J are TRBV29-1 and TRBJ1-1; D call uncertain. Trimming removed 4 bases from V and 2 bases from J, with 8 bases in between. This CDR3 region has 12 residues. Looked up from germline, CDR1 is SQVTM and CDR2 is ANQGSEA. This chain's CDR3 is CSVAISNTEAFF. The CDR3 DNA sequence: TGCAGCGTTGCCATCTCCAACACTGAAGCTTTCTTT.

The chain has TRBV19 and TRBJ2-5, with D unresolved. The germline V gene has CDR1 LNHDA and CDR2 SQIVND (reference sequence). The CDR3 covers 13 residues. The V end lost 5 bases, the J end lost 2 bases, and 9 bases lay between the germline ends. CDR3 coding DNA: TGTGCCAGTAGTTCCCAAGGGCAAGAGACCCAGTACTTC. Amino acid sequence: CASSSQGQETQYF.

The CDR3 protein is CASSHKTGGSVAGGHEQYF. In DNA, the CDR3 is TGTGCCAGTAGTCACAAGACAGGGGGCTCGGTAGCGGGAGGGCACGAGCAGTACTTC. V and J are TRBV19 and TRBJ2-7; weak D call: TRBD2 (11 bases). Germline V gives CDR1 LNHDA, CDR2 SQIVND (reference sequence). CDR3 size: 19 residues. V was clipped by 5 bases and J by 5 bases, with 31 bases between them.

CDR3 protein: CASSSRQGGGTNEQFF. For the CDR3, the DNA is TGCGCCAGCAGCTCCCGACAGGGAGGGGGTACTAATGAGCAGTTCTTC. The chain is built from TRBV5-1 and TRBJ2-1; either TRBD1 or TRBD2 may fit D (7 bases each). The CDR3 covers 16 residues. Between the trimmed V and J ends, which lost 3 bases and 7 bases, there was a span of 20 bases. Germline CDR1 reads SGHRS; CDR2 reads YFSETQ.

This chain joins TRBV19 and TRBJ2-5; a weak D match, TRBD2 (7 bases). Germline V gives CDR1 LNHDA, CDR2 SQIVND (reference sequence). Trimming pared 3 bases from V and 4 bases from J, leaving 15 bases between. This CDR3 contains 15 residues. The CDR3 sequence: CASSILGGGGETQYF. The CDR3 region has the DNA TGTGCCAGTAGTATCCTGGGGGGCGGGGGAGAGACCCAGTACTTC. The entire variable domain, with the rest obtained from reference TRBV19 and TRBJ2-5, is as follows: DGGITQSPKYLFRKEGQNVTLSCEQNLNHDAMYWYRQDPGQGLRLIYYSQIVNDFQKGDIAEGYSVSREKKESFPLTVTSAQKNPTAFYLCASSILGGGGETQYFGPGTRLLVL.

V and J are TRBV18 and TRBJ1-2; D remains unclear. This CDR3 is built from 16 residues. Trimming took 2 bases from V and 3 from J, leaving 16 bases between them. Germline V lookup: CDR1 KGHSH, CDR2 LQKENI. DNA of the CDR3: TGTGCCAGCTCACCAAGTGCCGGCTTGAGGGACTATGGCTACACCTTC. It yields the protein CASSPSAGLRDYGYTF.

This clone was recorded a few times. The CDR3 sequence is CASSVSGGDYGYTF. The CDR3 nucleotides read TGTGCCAGCAGCGTATCAGGGGGGGACTATGGCTACACCTTC. This chain links TRBV9 with TRBJ1-2; 7 nucleotides match TRBD1. From germline, CDR1 is SGDLS and CDR2 YYNGEE. V gave up 1 base and J gave up 3 bases; unmatched junction bases: 3. This CDR3 has 14 amino acids.

The chain carries TRBV6-8 and TRBJ2-5, with 16 positions matching TRBD2. This CDR3 is built from 17 residues. The V and J ends lost 5 bases and 7 bases, in that order; junction bases with no gene match: 10. Germline lookup yields CDR1 MNHGY and CDR2 SAAAGT. In nucleotides, the CDR3 is TGTGCCAGCAGTGACGGGGGACTAGCGGGAGGGCCTGGGACCCAGTACTTC. Amino acid sequence: CASSDGGLAGGPGTQYF.

This clone was seen more than once but under ten times. The V call is TRBV19, the J call TRBJ1-2; TRBD1 agrees at 7 bases. CDR3 size: 14 residues. Germline values: CDR1 LNHDA, CDR2 SQIVND (reference sequence). J gave up 4 bases and V 3 bases, and 5 bases lay outside the gene matches. CDR3 protein: CASSIGQAFYGYTF. The CDR3 coding sequence is TGTGCCAGTAGTATCGGACAGGCGTTCTATGGCTACACCTTC.

This clone was observed a handful of times. The V and J genes are TRBV6-8 and TRBJ1-6; D gene unclear. This CDR3 contains 13 residues. V lost 2 bases, J lost 6 bases, and 5 bases lay in between. Germline values: CDR1 MNHGY, CDR2 SAAAGT. Written as DNA, the CDR3 is TGTGCCAGCAGTTACCTGAGTAATTCACCCCTCCACTTT. This encodes CASSYLSNSPLHF.

The rearrangement links TRBV14 to TRBJ1-2; 7 bases line up with TRBD1. Losses at the gene ends were 4 bases for V and 3 bases for J; bases not matched to a gene: 2. The CDR3 has 13 residues. Germline CDR1 SGHDN, CDR2 FVKESK. The CDR3 region has the DNA TGTGCCAGCAGCCCCGGACAGGACTATGGCTACACCTTC. As protein: CASSPGQDYGYTF. Complete variable domain (other parts from reference TRBV14 and TRBJ1-2): EAGVTQFPSHSVIEKGQTVTLRCDPISGHDNLYWYRRVMGKEIKFLLHFVKESKQDESGMPNNRFLAERTGGTYSTLKVQPAELEDSGVYFCASSPGQDYGYTFGSGTRLTVV.

CDR3 sequence (DNA): TGTGCCAGTAGTCCTTCCTACGAGCAGTACTTC. It encodes CASSPSYEQYF. The genes are TRBV19 and TRBJ2-7; D is unclear. Trimming removed 5 bases from V and 1 base from J, with 3 bases in between. This CDR3 spans 11 amino acids. Germline-derived CDR1 and CDR2 are LNHDA and SQIVND (reference sequence).

The chain joins TRBV19 to TRBJ1-1; D gene uncertain. The CDR3 is made up of 12 amino acids. The V gene's germline CDR1 is LNHDA and CDR2 SQIVND (reference sequence). Trimming shortened V by 3 bases and J by 5 bases, and 7 bases separated the two germline ends. CDR3 bases: TGTGCCAGTAGTATTGCGGGGACTGAAGCTTTCTTT. Residues: CASSIAGTEAFF.

This clone has a handful of counts. The chain is built from TRBV10-3 and TRBJ1-2; D gene uncertain. V lost 0 bases and J 6 bases, leaving 11 bases between the germline ends. The CDR3 runs 14 residues. CDR1 and CDR2 from the germline V gene are ENHRY and SYGVKD. CDR3 nucleotide sequence: TGTGCCATCAGTGAGTCGGCGCCTAGGGATGGCTACACCTTC. Amino acids: CAISESAPRDGYTF.

This clone appeared a few times. The chain employs TRBV9 and TRBJ2-1; the match to TRBD2 covers 9 bases. Germline CDR1 is SGDLS and CDR2 is YYNGEE. CDR3 length: 15 residues. V trimming: 2 bases; J trimming: 7 bases; junction bases outside the gene matches: 7. The DNA for the CDR3 is TGTGCCAGCAGCGTTCGTAGCGGGAGTGATAATGAGCAGTTCTTC. Translating it yields CASSVRSGSDNEQFF.

This chain links TRBV6-8 with TRBJ2-7; 9 positions match TRBD2. The J segment lost 2 bases and the V segment lost 6 bases, leaving 5 bases of the junction unmatched. The CDR3 has 14 amino acids. Germline CDR1 is MNHGY and CDR2 is SAAAGT. The CDR3 loop reads CASRTAGGTYEQYF. In nucleotides, the CDR3 is TGTGCCAGCAGGACAGCGGGAGGTACCTACGAGCAGTACTTC.

The chain has TRBV19 and TRBJ2-1; D tentatively reads TRBD1 or TRBD2 (5 bases each). V lost 4 bases and J 7 bases, leaving 23 bases between the germline ends. The CDR3 covers 17 residues. The germline V gene has CDR1 LNHDA and CDR2 SQIVND (reference sequence). CDR3 sequence: CASSTKGPTQKPNEQFF. The CDR3 bases are TGTGCCAGTAGTACCAAGGGACCCACTCAAAAGCCAAATGAGCAGTTCTTC.

The genes are TRBV6-8 and TRBJ2-4; TRBD2 agrees at 10 bases. Germline values: CDR1 MNHGY, CDR2 SAAAGT. The V segment lost 8 bases and the J segment 8 bases; nucleotides outside the gene matches: 6. The CDR3 spans 13 residues. The CDR3 coding sequence is TGTGCCAGCTGCCTAGCGGGAGTCGACATTCAGTACTTC. Its protein product is CASCLAGVDIQYF.

The chain carries TRBV29-1 and TRBJ1-1, with 9 bases lining up with TRBD1. The germline V gene has CDR1 SQVTM and CDR2 ANQGSEA. There are 13 residues in the CDR3. J lost 1 base, V lost 4 bases, and 1 base had no gene match. CDR3 in DNA: TGCAGCGTTGGGGGACAGGGGAACACTGAAGCTTTCTTT. Amino acid sequence: CSVGGQGNTEAFF.